One and the same sample provided the 29 T cell receptor beta chains below, sequenced in a study of CD8+CD57+ T cells in acquired aplastic anemia. Genomic DNA, the template, was used for profiling of the TCR beta VDJ and CDR3. Each CDR3 protein is one row after TCRdb ran MiXCR on the reads. The table includes 150,000 to 200,000 distinct CDR3 sequences, roughly half detected once. Those patients picked for sequencing had displayed CD8+CD57+ cell expansion on flow cytometry. Source material: sorted CD4+, CD8+, or CD8+CD57+ T cells (not recorded which) from PBMCs. These receptors originate from a human donor with aplastic anemia.

This clonotype appeared many times. The V call is TRBV20-1, the J call TRBJ1-2, with D perhaps TRBD1 (5 bases). V lost 3 bases and J lost 4, with 21 bases in between. CDR1 is DFQATT, CDR2 SNEGSKA, per germline (reference sequence). The CDR3 runs to 16 residues. DNA of the CDR3: TGCAGTGCTAGGGGGGTACGGCAGACCAAAAGCTATGGCTACACCTTC. Protein sequence: CSARGVRQTKSYGYTF.

The table lists this clonotype with many counts. V gene TRBV24-1 combines with J gene TRBJ2-2; 7 bases line up with TRBD2. This CDR3 has 14 residues. Looked up from germline, CDR1 is KGHDR and CDR2 is SFDVKD. J lost 4 bases, V lost 6 bases, and 4 bases had no gene match. The CDR3 is CATSTGGGTGELFF. The CDR3 region has the DNA TGTGCCACCAGTACGGGGGGAGGCACCGGGGAGCTGTTTTTT.

The V call is TRBV20-1, the J call TRBJ1-6; 7 bases agree with TRBD1. The CDR3 spans 13 residues. In germline, CDR1 is DFQATT, CDR2 SNEGSKA (reference sequence). V was clipped by 3 bases and J by 9 bases; unmatched bases: 5. The CDR3 coding sequence is TGCAGTGCTAGTCAGGGGGTACTTTCACCCCTCCACTTT. This codes for CSASQGVLSPLHF.

This sequence joins TRBV20-1 and TRBJ2-7, with TRBD1 identical over 9 bases. CDR3 length: 15 residues. Germline V CDR1 and CDR2: DFQATT, SNEGSKA (reference sequence). V lost 2 bases, J lost 4 bases, and 9 bases stayed unmatched. The CDR3 DNA reads TGCAGTGCTAGAATCCCGGGACAGGGAGGATACGAGCAGTACTTC. Residues: CSARIPGQGGYEQYF.

The chain joins TRBV29-1 to TRBJ2-7; perhaps D is TRBD1 or TRBD2 (6 bases each). This CDR3 contains 14 residues. Germline loops: CDR1 SQVTM, CDR2 ANQGSEA. The ends were cut back, 3 bases at V and 7 bases at J, with 19 bases in the middle. CDR3: CSVEISGGEREQYV. The DNA of the CDR3 is TGCAGCGTTGAGATATCCGGGGGCGAGAGGGAGCAGTACGTC.

Worth noting for this clonotype: With a much larger clone just one base away, this may be a read error. J is TRBJ1-4 and V is TRBV12-3 or TRBV12-4; no reliable D call. Trimming took 4 bases from V and 15 from J, leaving 21 bases between them. The CDR3 is 14 residues long. The CDR3 sequence is CASSSRSQNPGVFF. The DNA for the CDR3 is TGTGCCAGCAGTTCCCGGAGCCAGAACCCTGGGGTGTTTTTT.

This sequence joins TRBV2 and TRBJ2-1; the D is unclear. Trimming took off 6 bases at V and 2 bases at J, with 14 bases between the two ends. The CDR3 loop spans 15 amino acids. CDR1 is SNHLY, CDR2 FYNNEI, per germline. CDR3 coding DNA: TGTGCCAGCAGGGGAAACGGGTTTACCTACAATGAGCAGTTCTTC. It is translated as CASRGNGFTYNEQFF.

This clonotype was seen once. The chain couples TRBV29-1 to TRBJ2-7; D unclear. Trimming removed 4 bases at V and 4 bases at J, with 11 bases between. Germline CDR1 and CDR2: SQVTM and ANQGSEA. The CDR3 sequence is 12 residues long. In DNA form, the CDR3 reads TGCAGCGTTGCCAGACCCTCTTACGAGCAGTACTTC. This sequence encodes CSVARPSYEQYF.

A remark on this clonotype: A read error may account for a junction end that differs from germline. The chain employs TRBV19 and TRBJ2-7; weak D call: TRBD1 (6 bases). Germline lookup yields CDR1 LNHDA and CDR2 SQIVND (reference sequence). The CDR3 runs to 12 residues. CDR3 coding DNA: TGTGCCAGTAAGGGGGTGGGCTACGAGCGGTACTTC. Amino acids: CASKGVGYERYF.

In its sample, this clonotype is medium-sized (0.01 to 0.1%). The V call is TRBV25-1, the J call TRBJ1-4; D is possibly TRBD1 (6 bases). Germline CDR1 reads MGHDK; CDR2 reads SYGVNS. This CDR3 contains 15 residues. Trimming pared 1 base from V and 10 bases from J, leaving 16 bases between. The CDR3 is CASSESPGGGGKLFF. CDR3 nucleotides: TGTGCCAGCAGTGAATCACCGGGGGGCGGTGGAAAACTGTTTTTT.

In its sample, this clonotype was seen many times. This chain joins TRBV11-2 and TRBJ2-3; TRBD2 aligns across 8 bases. The CDR3 is 17 amino acids. From germline, CDR1 is SGHAT and CDR2 FQNNGV. Losses at the gene ends were 2 bases for V and 4 bases for J; bases not matched to a gene: 11. CDR3 residues: CASSLRLGAGVPDTQYF. DNA for the CDR3: TGTGCCAGCAGCTTACGCCTAGGAGCGGGGGTCCCAGATACGCAGTATTTT.

There are many counts of this clonotype. The genes are TRBV30 and TRBJ2-5; D is uncertain. This CDR3 comprises 11 residues. Trimming shortened V by 1 base and J by 3 bases, and 3 bases separated the two germline ends. Germline-derived CDR1 and CDR2 are GTSNPN and SVGIG (reference sequence). The CDR3 region is CAWSAEETQYF. The CDR3, as DNA: TGTGCCTGGAGTGCCGAAGAGACCCAGTACTTC.

This clonotype appeared a few times. A read error may be the cause here, since a much bigger clone is one base away. V is TRBV11-2 and J is TRBJ2-3, with D unresolved. The J call may not be correct, given that the DNA end is closer to TRBJ1-5. Per the germline V gene, CDR1 is SGHAT and CDR2 is FQNNGV. The CDR3 contains 12 residues. The CDR3 sequence is CASSLSGDTQHF. The CDR3 DNA sequence: TGTGCCAGCAGCTTAAGTGGAGATACGCAGCATTTT.

Concerning this clonotype: This may arise from a read error, as a much more abundant clone is one base away. V is TRBV6-5 and J is TRBJ1-1; TRBD1 might be the D (5 bases). The CDR3 has 15 amino acids. The germline V gene encodes CDR1 MNHEY and CDR2 SVGAGI. Trimming stripped 4 bases from V and 0 bases from J, with 12 bases between. The CDR3 loop is CASSCNSRVNTEAFF. The CDR3 coding sequence is TGTGCCAGCAGTTGTAACAGCAGGGTGAACACTGAAGCTTTCTTT.

There are many counts of this clonotype. The chain couples TRBV7-2 to TRBJ1-6, with TRBD1 identical over 7 bases. Looked up from germline, CDR1 is SGHTA and CDR2 is FQGNSA. Trimming at V came to 6 bases and at J to 6 bases, leaving 5 bases not matched to a gene. The CDR3 has 14 amino acids. The CDR3 DNA reads TGTGCCAGCAGAGGACAGGTTACTAATTCACCCCTCCACTTT. Translating gives CASRGQVTNSPLHF.

This clonotype was picked up a small number of times. The V call is TRBV3-1, the J call TRBJ2-3; TRBD2 matches at 8 bases. The CDR3 runs to 16 residues. The ends lost 0 bases at V and 6 bases at J; junction bases unmatched: 8. Germline V CDR1 and CDR2: LGHDT, YNNKEL (reference sequence). Here the CDR3 reads CASSQDLAGPWDTQYF. In DNA, the CDR3 is TGTGCCAGCAGCCAAGATTTAGCGGGACCTTGGGATACGCAGTATTTT.

This CDR3 reads CASSPTGSGNTF. The CDR3 nucleotides are TGTGCCAGCAGTCCGACAGGTTCTGGAAACACCTTC. The rearrangement joins TRBV2 to TRBJ1-2, with a weak D call TRBD1 (6 bases). Trimming stripped 5 bases from V and 12 bases from J, with 16 bases between. The CDR3 is 12 residues long. Per germline, CDR1 SNHLY and CDR2 FYNNEI.

This clonotype was counted a single time. V usage is TRBV20-1 and J usage is TRBJ2-1; D unresolved. The CDR3 sequence is 12 residues long. V lost 6 bases to trimming and J lost 5 bases, with 11 bases between them. Germline loops: CDR1 DFQATT, CDR2 SNEGSKA (reference sequence). The CDR3 region is CSASQLHNEQFF. CDR3 DNA: TGCAGTGCCAGCCAGCTTCACAATGAGCAGTTCTTC.

J is TRBJ2-7 and V is TRBV2; 11 bases are shared with TRBD2. The CDR3 runs 20 residues. Germline CDR1 SNHLY, CDR2 FYNNEI. V was clipped by 5 bases and J by 4 bases; unmatched bases: 22. This CDR3 is CASSPLRQGTRLAGKYEQYF. The CDR3, as DNA: TGTGCCAGCAGTCCCCTCCGGCAGGGGACCCGACTAGCGGGGAAGTACGAGCAGTACTTC.

At least ten counts were recorded for this clonotype. CDR3 protein: CASSLALAGNYGYTF. The CDR3 nucleotides read TGTGCCAGCAGCTTAGCCCTAGCAGGAAACTATGGCTACACCTTC. The V call is TRBV7-9, the J call TRBJ1-2; D is unclear. CDR1 and CDR2 (germline): SEHNR, FQNEAQ (reference sequence). This CDR3 comprises 15 residues. The V end was cut by 0 bases, the J end by 2 bases, with 10 bases between. Filled out from reference TRBV7-9 and TRBJ1-2, the complete variable domain reads DTGVSQNPRHKITKRGQNVTFRCDPISEHNRLYWYRQTLGQGPEFLTYFQNEAQLEKSRLLSDRFSAERPKGSFSTLEIQRTEQGDSAMYLCASSLALAGNYGYTFGSGTRLTVV.

The chain couples TRBV20-1 to TRBJ2-7; 15 bases fit TRBD2. Trimming took 5 bases from V and 0 from J; bases not matched to a gene: 8. The CDR3 is made up of 17 amino acids. CDR1 and CDR2 (germline): DFQATT, SNEGSKA (reference sequence). CDR3 sequence: CSAYGLAGGQSSYEQYF. CDR3 coding DNA: TGCAGTGCTTATGGACTAGCGGGGGGGCAAAGCTCCTACGAGCAGTACTTC.

This clonotype was seen ten or more times. Here the CDR3 reads CASSYLTAPGTQYF. DNA for the CDR3: TGTGCCAGCAGTTACTTGACAGCACCGGGGACCCAGTACTTC. The rearrangement links TRBV6-5 to TRBJ2-5; D is perhaps TRBD1 (5 bases). V lost 1 base, J lost 7 bases, and 13 bases lay in between. The germline V gene has CDR1 MNHEY and CDR2 SVGAGI. This CDR3 comprises 14 residues.

The chain uses TRBV10-3 and TRBJ2-6, with 7 bases matching TRBD1. J gave up 15 bases and V 10 bases, and 21 bases lay outside the gene matches. CDR3 length: 15 residues. The germline V gene has CDR1 ENHRY and CDR2 SYGVKD. The CDR3 reads CATGQVNSGANALTF. The DNA of the CDR3 is TGTGCCACCGGACAGGTAAACTCTGGGGCCAATGCCCTGACTTTC.

This clonotype was observed at least ten times. V usage is TRBV19 and J usage is TRBJ2-2; 8 bases fit TRBD2. V dropped 5 bases and J dropped 0; count of bases not matched to a gene: 5. CDR1 LNHDA and CDR2 SQIVND come from the germline V gene (reference sequence). The CDR3 runs to 16 residues. CDR3 sequence reads: CASSRLAGTNTGELFF. In nucleotides, the CDR3 is TGTGCCAGTAGTCGGCTAGCGGGTACGAACACCGGGGAGCTGTTTTTT.

The table lists this clonotype with a few counts. The chain uses TRBV19 and TRBJ2-2; no definite D call. CDR3 length equals 12 residues. V was shortened by 1 base and J by 4 bases, with 1 base between the two germline ends. The germline V gene has CDR1 LNHDA and CDR2 SQIVND (reference sequence). The CDR3 here is CASSIGTGELFF. CDR3 nucleotides: TGTGCCAGTAGTATAGGCACCGGGGAGCTGTTTTTT.

This clonotype was recorded a few times. This chain joins TRBV15 and TRBJ1-4; D is unclear. This CDR3 spans 12 amino acids. Germline V gives CDR1 LNHNV, CDR2 YYDKDF (reference sequence). The V end lost 5 bases, the J end lost 7 bases, and 8 bases lay between the germline ends. DNA for the CDR3: TGTGCCACCAGCGGACTGGTTGAAAAACTGTTTTTT. Its translation: CATSGLVEKLFF. The full variable domain, with the rest looked up from reference TRBV15 and TRBJ1-4, is DAMVIQNPRYQVTQFGKPVTLSCSQTLNHNVMYWYQQKSSQAPKLLFHYYDKDFNNEADTPDNFQSRRPNTSFCFLDIRSPGLGDTAMYLCATSGLVEKLFFGSGTQLSVL.

The J gene is TRBJ2-5, the V gene TRBV29-1; D uncertain. CDR1 and CDR2 from the germline V gene are SQVTM and ANQGSEA. CDR3 length: 14 amino acids. V shed 2 bases and J shed 1 base, with 11 bases lying between them. CDR3 loop: CSVEFPEGQETQYF. In nucleotides, the CDR3 is TGCAGCGTTGAATTCCCGGAAGGCCAAGAGACCCAGTACTTC.

Note on this clonotype: This may stem from a read error, because a much larger clone lies one nucleotide away. This chain connects TRBV5-1 to TRBJ2-1; 7 nucleotides agree with TRBD1. CDR3 length equals 13 residues. CDR1 SGHRS and CDR2 YFSETQ come from the germline V gene. The CDR3 coding sequence is TGCGCCGGCAGCTTGGAACAGGGGAGTGAGCAGTTCTTC. Its protein product is CAGSLEQGSEQFF.

V usage is TRBV5-1 and J usage is TRBJ2-3; the D gene is possibly TRBD2 (6 bases). Trimming removed 8 bases at V and 2 bases at J, with 12 bases between. Per the germline V gene, CDR1 is SGHRS and CDR2 is YFSETQ. This CDR3 comprises 13 residues. The CDR3 nucleotides are TGCGCCAGAGGGAGGTTAAACACAGATACGCAGTATTTT. Translating it yields CARGRLNTDTQYF. Supplemented by reference TRBV5-1 and TRBJ2-3, the full variable domain reads KAGVTQTPRYLIKTRGQQVTLSCSPISGHRSVSWYQQTPGQGLQFLFEYFSETQRNKGNFPGRFSGRQFSNSRSEMNVSTLELGDSALYLCARGRLNTDTQYFGPGTRLTVL.